The rows below give T cell receptor beta chains drawn from one sample of a study of regulatory T cells in long-lasting Graves disease. Using its own MiXCR run on the multiplex PCR reads, TCRdb lists one record per CDR3 protein. The table includes more than 350,000 distinct CDR3 sequences, 15% detected once. These data also featured in a second study, about T cells in Graves' hyperthyroidism and ophthalmopathy.

Sequencing was performed on peripheral blood mononuclear cells (PBMCs), taken at new diagnosis, from a patient treated with antithyroid drugs. These receptors were obtained from a woman aged 25 to 39 with Graves disease. CDR3s include the opening cysteine and the closing phenylalanine or tryptophan. A D gene is named only where the DNA matches it firmly. The size entry is marked missing in some rows and otherwise reads once, few, many or a size class.

>TRBJ1-5|NA|NA|TRBV28
CASSPHIGTQPQHF
TGTGCCAGCAGTCCCCACATCGGAACCCAGCCCCAGCATTTT
>TRBJ2-3|TRBD2|many|TRBV2
CASRGHGGSSDTQYF
TGTGCCAGCAGGGGCCATGGCGGGAGTAGTGATACGCAGTATTTT
>TRBJ2-3|TRBD2|NA|TRBV19
CASSTSGRGNTDTQYF
TGTGCCAGTAGTACTAGCGGGAGAGGAAACACAGATACGCAGTATTTT
>TRBJ1-2|NA|few|TRBV5-4
CASSPWTENYGYTF
TGTGCCAGCAGCCCTTGGACGGAAAACTATGGCTACACCTTC
>TRBJ2-2|NA|few|TRBV27
CASSPRIGELFF
TGTGCCAGCAGTCCCCGAATCGGGGAGCTGTTTTTT
>TRBJ2-7|TRBD1|many|TRBV29-1
CSVVGTGGYEQYF
TGCAGCGTTGTTGGTACAGGGGGCTACGAGCAGTACTTC
>TRBJ2-4|NA|once|TRBV20-1
CSAAATGTNIQYF
TGCAGTGCTGCGGCGACCGGGACGAACATTCAGTACTTC
>TRBJ1-1|NA|few|TRBV6-1
CASSGRVQAEAFF
TGTGCCAGCAGTGGTCGGGTCCAGGCTGAAGCTTTCTTT
>TRBJ2-7|NA|many|TRBV2
CASSPRRGSYEQYF
TGTGCCAGCAGTCCCCGCAGGGGTTCCTACGAGCAGTACTTC
>TRBJ2-7|TRBD1|NA|TRBV9
CASSVGGGSEQYF
TGTGCCAGCAGCGTAGGAGGGGGCTCCGAGCAGTACTTC
>TRBJ1-3|TRBD1|NA|TRBV29-1
CSGGDRGGNTIYF
TGCAGCGGCGGGGACAGGGGTGGAAACACCATATATTTT
>TRBJ2-1|NA|NA|TRBV4-1
CASSQLGEADNEQFF
TGCGCCAGCAGCCAGTTAGGGGAGGCAGACAATGAGCAGTTCTTC
>TRBJ2-7|NA|few|TRBV12-3/TRBV12-4
CASSLANAYEQYF
TGTGCCAGCAGTTTAGCGAACGCTTACGAGCAGTACTTC
>TRBJ2-2|TRBD2|many|TRBV2
CASGANSGRATGELFF
TGTGCCAGCGGAGCAAATAGCGGGAGGGCCACCGGGGAGCTGTTTTTT
>TRBJ2-4|NA|NA|TRBV27
CASSREDHIQYF
TGTGCCAGCAGTAGGGAAGATCACATTCAGTACTTC
>TRBJ1-3|TRBD1|many|TRBV12-5
CASAQPGTEYGNTIYF
TGTGCTAGTGCCCAGCCTGGGACAGAGTATGGAAACACCATATATTTT
>TRBJ2-5|NA|many|TRBV11-2
CASSLAPGRQETQYF
TGTGCCAGCAGCTTAGCTCCGGGGCGGCAAGAGACCCAGTACTTC
>TRBJ1-5|NA|NA|TRBV30
CAWSGSTNQPQHF
TGTGCCTGGAGTGGGTCCACCAATCAGCCCCAGCATTTT
>TRBJ2-1|NA|many|TRBV11-2
CASTERGDFDYNEQFF
TGTGCCAGCACCGAGAGGGGGGACTTCGATTACAATGAGCAGTTCTTC
>TRBJ1-1|TRBD1|many|TRBV6-1
CASSDSGQGHTEAFF
TGTGCCAGCAGCGATTCCGGACAGGGCCACACTGAAGCTTTCTTT
>TRBJ1-4|TRBD1|many|TRBV12-3/TRBV12-4
CATAPGGTANEKLFF
TGTGCCACCGCCCCTGGAGGGACAGCTAATGAAAAACTGTTTTTT
>TRBJ2-3|TRBD2|NA|TRBV11-2
CASSLERRSSGSSTDTQYF
TGTGCCAGCAGCTTAGAACGAAGGTCTAGCGGGTCTAGCACAGATACGCAGTATTTT
>TRBJ2-3|TRBD2|many|TRBV29-1
CSVEGLADLGPDTQYF
TGCAGCGTCGAGGGACTAGCGGACCTTGGCCCAGATACGCAGTATTTT
>TRBJ2-1|NA|NA|TRBV29-1
CSVAAYNEQFF
TGCAGCGTAGCAGCCTACAATGAGCAGTTCTTC
>TRBJ2-5|NA|few|TRBV18
CASPPGRRRETQYF
TGTGCCAGCCCACCAGGCAGGAGAAGAGAGACCCAGTACTTC